This TCR beta chain was identified in a study of T cells in localized non-small cell lung cancer. Using immunoSEQ multiplex PCR, the repertoire was profiled, and TCRdb retains in-frame clones only, with some absent. The sample contains approximately 140,000 clones, roughly 90% of which appear only once. CDR3 length: 12 amino acids. Between the trimmed V and J ends, which lost 1 base and 9 bases, there was a span of 10 bases. CDR1 is SGDLS, CDR2 YYNGEE, per germline. The chain is built from TRBV9 and TRBJ1-1, with a weak D call TRBD1 (5 bases). Specimen: peripheral blood, collected before any cancer treatment. The origin of this receptor is a female donor aged 60 or older with stage I lung adenocarcinoma. CDR3 sequence (DNA): TGTGCCAGCAGCGTACAGGGTGATAAAGCTTTCTTT. Protein sequence: CASSVQGDKAFF.